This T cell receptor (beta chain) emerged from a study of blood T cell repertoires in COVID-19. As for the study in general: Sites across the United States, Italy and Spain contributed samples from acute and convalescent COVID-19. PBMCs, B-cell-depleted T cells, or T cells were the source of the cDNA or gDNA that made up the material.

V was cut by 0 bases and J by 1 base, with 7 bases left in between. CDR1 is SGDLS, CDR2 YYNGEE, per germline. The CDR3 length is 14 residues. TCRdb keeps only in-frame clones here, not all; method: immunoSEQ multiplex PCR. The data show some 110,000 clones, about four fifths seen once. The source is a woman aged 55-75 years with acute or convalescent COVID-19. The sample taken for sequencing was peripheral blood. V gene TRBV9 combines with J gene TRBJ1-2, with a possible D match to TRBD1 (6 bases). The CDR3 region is CASSVGGLNYGYTF. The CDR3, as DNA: TGTGCCAGCAGCGTAGGGGGGCTTAACTATGGCTACACCTTC.